This T cell receptor (beta chain) was profiled in a study of cytomegalovirus exposure and HLA in healthy donors. This clone was seen a few times. The same CDR3 also results from other DNA sequences found in this sample. In the PCR, 60 Vbeta and 13 Jbeta primers were used. Measured with immunoSEQ multiplex PCR; TCRdb has only the in-frame clones, and not every one. The top ten clones hold 6.6% of a sample with 130,000 or so clones, 74% of them seen once. The germline gives CDR1 SGHNT, CDR2 YENEEA. The length of the CDR3 is 13 residues. V was shortened by 3 bases and J by 4 bases, with 9 bases between the two germline ends.

Sequences were obtained from PBMCs. This sequence originates from a man aged 40-55 years in good health and CMV-seropositive. The chain links TRBV11-3 to TRBJ1-1; D gene ambiguous. The DNA of the CDR3 is TGTGCCAGCAGCTTTCGGACTGGCACTGAAGCTTTCTTT. It translates to CASSFRTGTEAFF.